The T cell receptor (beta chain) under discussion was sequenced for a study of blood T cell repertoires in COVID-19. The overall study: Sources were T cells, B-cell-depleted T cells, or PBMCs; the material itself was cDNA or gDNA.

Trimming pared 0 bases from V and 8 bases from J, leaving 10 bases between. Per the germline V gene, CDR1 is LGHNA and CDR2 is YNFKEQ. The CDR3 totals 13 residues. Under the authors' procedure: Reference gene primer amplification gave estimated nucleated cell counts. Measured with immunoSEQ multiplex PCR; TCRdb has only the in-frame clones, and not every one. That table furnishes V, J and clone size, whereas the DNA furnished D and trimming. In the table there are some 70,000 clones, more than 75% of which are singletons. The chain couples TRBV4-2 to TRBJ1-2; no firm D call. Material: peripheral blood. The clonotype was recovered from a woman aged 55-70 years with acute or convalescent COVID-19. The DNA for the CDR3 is TGTGCCAGCAGCCAAGACGAGGACTTAGGCTACACCTTC. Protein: CASSQDEDLGYTF.